A selection of T cell receptor beta chains follows, all from one sample in a study of OX40 agonist ivuxolimab in advanced cancers. Profiled with immunoSEQ multiplex PCR; TCRdb holds only in-frame clones, not every one. This sample has about 91,000 clones, with around 84% found just once. The sequencing here drew on CD4+ or CD8+ T cells sorted from blood, taken in a trial of the OX40 agonist ivuxolimab. The receptor source for this set is an adult with an advanced solid tumor such as melanoma, head and neck, liver or kidney cancer. CDR3s include the opening cysteine and the closing phenylalanine or tryptophan. Rows give clone size only sometimes, using once, few, many, or a class for an expanded clone.

clone_size: NA
cdr3_length: 11
v_call: TRBV6-5
cdr3_aa: CASTQGGGYTF

clone_size: NA
cdr3_length: 13
v_call: TRBV18
cdr3_aa: CASTGGYRNEQFF

clone_size: NA
cdr3_length: 15
v_call: TRBV5-4
cdr3_aa: CASSLGKGGPDTQYF

clone_size: NA
cdr3_length: 17
v_call: TRBV2
cdr3_aa: CASRLRVGTGNTGELFF

clone_size: NA
cdr3_length: 13
v_call: TRBV6-1
cdr3_aa: CASSLHRGTEAFF

clone_size: NA
cdr3_length: 12
v_call: TRBV5-5
cdr3_aa: CASSSTAYTQYF

clone_size: NA
cdr3_length: 16
v_call: TRBV9
cdr3_aa: CASSDDPRRASGELFF

clone_size: NA
cdr3_length: 17
v_call: TRBV7-2
cdr3_aa: CASSQGRGRGGNQPQHF

clone_size: NA
cdr3_length: 16
v_call: TRBV6-5
cdr3_aa: CASSLGGRGSNQPQHF

clone_size: NA
cdr3_length: 15
v_call: TRBV6-1
cdr3_aa: CASSAGRFLNQPQHF

clone_size: NA
cdr3_length: 12
v_call: TRBV7-2
cdr3_aa: CASSLMGGGYTF

clone_size: NA
cdr3_length: 14
v_call: TRBV29-1
cdr3_aa: CSGTGGFLNTEAFF

clone_size: NA
cdr3_length: 13
v_call: TRBV18
cdr3_aa: CASSPPAGNEQFF

clone_size: NA
cdr3_length: 13
v_call: TRBV5-6
cdr3_aa: CASSLDIPYGYTF

clone_size: NA
cdr3_length: 14
v_call: TRBV19
cdr3_aa: CASRQSHSNQPQHF

clone_size: medium-sized
cdr3_length: 16
v_call: TRBV5-1
cdr3_aa: CASSLIFFAGGEKLFF

clone_size: NA
cdr3_length: 15
v_call: TRBV28
cdr3_aa: CASSSPGQANQPQHF